This is a list of T cell receptor beta chains from one sample in a study of cytomegalovirus exposure and HLA in healthy donors. Assay used: immunoSEQ multiplex PCR; TCRdb lists only in-frame clones, some missing. The data contain around 100,000 clones, around 78% of them singletons. Input material: PBMCs. These receptors originate from a man aged 35-49 years in good health and CMV-seronegative. The CDR3 runs from the conserved cysteine through the conserved F or W. A D gene is named only where the DNA matches it firmly. Clone size is not always given. Where it is, it says once, few, many or a class for expanded clones.

TRBV2,TRBJ1-6,NA,NA,CASSDDGDSPLHF,TGTGCCAGCAGTGACGACGGGGATTCACCCCTCCACTTT
TRBV5-1,TRBJ1-2,once,NA,CASSLEAGGDYGYTF,TGCGCCAGCAGCTTGGAGGCGGGTGGTGACTATGGCTACACCTTC
TRBV7-2,TRBJ1-6,NA,NA,CASSSIGGGSASPLHF,TGTGCCAGCAGCTCAATCGGCGGGGGCAGCGCTTCACCCCTCCACTTT
TRBV5-6,TRBJ1-2,NA,TRBD1,CASSDPGTVYGYTF,TGTGCCAGCAGCGACCCCGGGACAGTATATGGCTACACCTTC
TRBV5-6,TRBJ2-7,NA,TRBD2,CASSPASGGVPYEQYF,TGTGCCAGCAGCCCCGCTAGCGGGGGGGTCCCATACGAGCAGTACTTC
TRBV19,TRBJ2-6,NA,NA,CASSIVGVGANVLTF,TGTGCCAGTAGTATAGTAGGGGTTGGGGCCAACGTCCTGACTTTC
TRBV2,TRBJ2-5,NA,NA,CASREGDYIRETQYF,TGTGCCAGCAGGGAGGGGGACTACATCCGTGAGACCCAGTACTTC
TRBV29-1,TRBJ1-1,NA,TRBD1,CSVATGGYTEAFF,TGCAGCGTTGCAACAGGGGGTTACACTGAAGCTTTCTTT
TRBV5-6,TRBJ2-7,NA,NA,CASSLVGGSSYEQYF,TGTGCCAGCAGCTTGGTAGGAGGATCCTCCTACGAGCAGTACTTC
TRBV5-4,TRBJ2-1,NA,NA,CASSQPRVAGNEQFF,TGTGCCAGCAGCCAACCCCGTGTTGCGGGCAATGAGCAGTTCTTC
TRBV7-2,TRBJ1-2,NA,NA,CASSPRVGASGYTF,TGTGCCAGCAGCCCTCGAGTGGGGGCGAGTGGCTACACCTTC
TRBV19,TRBJ1-1,NA,NA,CASSIDVPVNTEAFF,TGTGCCAGTAGTATAGACGTACCGGTGAACACTGAAGCTTTCTTT
TRBV4-3,TRBJ2-1,NA,TRBD2,CASSQGTSGYNEQFF,TGCGCCAGCAGCCAAGGGACTAGCGGCTACAATGAGCAGTTCTTC
TRBV18,TRBJ2-7,NA,TRBD1,CASSRSQGARYEQYF,TGTGCCAGCTCCCGTAGTCAGGGGGCGCGGTACGAGCAGTACTTC
TRBV4-1,TRBJ1-2,NA,TRBD1,CASSHQNRDSYYGYTF,TGCGCCAGCAGCCACCAGAACCGGGACAGCTACTATGGCTACACCTTC
TRBV19,TRBJ2-1,NA,NA,CASSIPGESYNEQFF,TGTGCCAGTAGTATCCCCGGGGAGTCCTACAATGAGCAGTTCTTC
TRBV11-2,TRBJ2-2,NA,TRBD1,CASSLRRTGRVTGELFF,TGTGCCAGCAGCCTTAGGCGGACAGGCAGGGTCACCGGGGAGCTGTTTTTT
TRBV5-8,TRBJ1-1,once,NA,CASSPPHVETDTEAFF,TGTGCCAGCAGCCCGCCCCACGTCGAAACGGACACTGAAGCTTTCTTT
TRBV7-2,TRBJ1-2,NA,NA,CASSTGTNGYTF,TGTGCCAGCAGTACAGGGACCAATGGCTACACCTTC
TRBV10-3,TRBJ1-1,NA,TRBD1,CAISKGTDTEAFF,TGTGCCATCAGCAAGGGGACAGACACTGAAGCTTTCTTT
TRBV5-4,TRBJ2-7,NA,NA,CASSLGSSALPYEQYF,TGTGCCAGCAGCTTGGGATCCAGCGCCCTCCCCTACGAGCAGTACTTC
TRBV15,TRBJ2-7,NA,NA,CATSRDRDWYEQYF,TGTGCCACCAGCAGAGATCGGGACTGGTACGAGCAGTACTTC
TRBV2,TRBJ1-5,once,NA,CASSAYGRSNQPQHF,TGTGCCAGCAGTGCATATGGGAGAAGCAATCAGCCCCAGCATTTT
TRBV23-1,TRBJ2-3,NA,TRBD1,CASTSPGTGASDTQYF,TGCGCCAGCACTAGTCCTGGGACAGGGGCGTCAGATACGCAGTATTTT
TRBV6-5,TRBJ2-2,NA,NA,CASSYRDTGELFF,TGTGCCAGCAGTTACCGGGACACCGGGGAGCTGTTTTTT
TRBV4-1,TRBJ1-4,NA,TRBD1,CASSFLGRQGVEKLFF,TGCGCCAGCAGCTTCCTGGGGCGACAGGGCGTTGAAAAACTGTTTTTT
TRBV7-2,TRBJ2-7,once,TRBD2,CASSPGGAGGPEQYF,TGTGCCAGCAGCCCCGGAGGAGCGGGGGGGCCCGAGCAGTACTTC
TRBV27,TRBJ1-1,once,NA,CASWKSGLSNTEAFF,TGTGCCAGCTGGAAGTCCGGACTCTCGAACACTGAAGCTTTCTTT
TRBV4-1,TRBJ1-6,NA,NA,CASSQEMGANSPLHF,TGCGCCAGCAGCCAAGAGATGGGGGCTAATTCACCCCTCCACTTT
TRBV10-1,TRBJ2-2,NA,NA,CASSEWQTGELFF,TGCGCCAGCAGTGAGTGGCAAACCGGGGAGCTGTTTTTT
TRBV9,TRBJ1-3,NA,NA,CASSLLTGEVSGNTIYF,TGTGCCAGCAGCCTCCTGACCGGTGAGGTATCGGGAAACACCATATATTTT
TRBV5-1,TRBJ2-7,NA,NA,CASSYETVRSYEQYF,TGCGCCAGCAGCTACGAGACAGTCCGCTCCTACGAGCAGTACTTC
TRBV7-9,TRBJ2-1,NA,TRBD1,CASSPREGAPYNEQFF,TGTGCCAGCAGCCCCCGTGAGGGGGCACCCTACAATGAGCAGTTCTTC
TRBV9,TRBJ1-6,NA,NA,CASSVEEFNNSPLHF,TGTGCCAGCAGCGTAGAAGAGTTTAATAATTCACCCCTCCACTTT
TRBV10-3,TRBJ2-1,NA,NA,CAISCQGDSYNEQFF,TGTGCCATCAGCTGCCAAGGGGATTCCTACAATGAGCAGTTCTTC
TRBV2,TRBJ2-7,NA,NA,CASSALDRFYEQYF,TGTGCCAGCAGTGCCCTCGACAGGTTCTACGAGCAGTACTTC
TRBV5-1,TRBJ2-7,NA,TRBD1,CASRSTTVSGTGWYEQYF,TGCGCCAGCCGTAGCACGACCGTCTCGGGGACAGGATGGTACGAGCAGTACTTC
TRBV7-9,TRBJ1-4,NA,TRBD1,CSSSRHWDRQNEKLFF,TGTTCCAGCAGCCGCCATTGGGACAGACAAAATGAAAAACTGTTTTTT
TRBV7-2,TRBJ1-5,NA,NA,CASSSGVGVQPQHF,TGTGCCAGCAGCTCCGGTGTGGGCGTTCAGCCCCAGCATTTT
TRBV7-6,TRBJ2-5,NA,TRBD2,CASSLSGTSGETQYF,TGTGCCAGCAGCTTATCAGGGACTAGCGGGGAGACCCAGTACTTC
TRBV6-5,TRBJ1-2,NA,NA,CASSYSGKGPYGYTF,TGTGCCAGCAGTTACTCGGGCAAAGGTCCCTATGGCTACACCTTC
TRBV7-8,TRBJ2-7,NA,TRBD1,CASSFRDRVSNEQYF,TGTGCCAGCAGCTTCCGGGACAGGGTATCGAACGAGCAGTACTTC
TRBV6-5,TRBJ2-7,NA,NA,CASSYSGTGTYEQYF,TGTGCCAGCAGTTACTCAGGGACTGGAACCTACGAGCAGTACTTC
TRBV9,TRBJ1-1,few,NA,CASSEGRHTEAFF,TGTGCCAGCAGCGAGGGGAGGCACACTGAAGCTTTCTTT
TRBV18,TRBJ1-1,NA,NA,CASSPPSGRMNTEAFF,TGTGCCAGCTCACCACCTTCTGGCAGAATGAACACTGAAGCTTTCTTT
TRBV6-6,TRBJ2-3,NA,NA,CAASTSTTADTQYF,TGTGCCGCCTCCACCTCTACTACCGCAGATACGCAGTATTTT
TRBV4-3,TRBJ2-7,NA,TRBD2,CASSPSGGRYEQYF,TGCGCCAGCAGTCCTAGCGGGGGCCGTTACGAGCAGTACTTC
TRBV11-2,TRBJ1-3,NA,NA,CASSLSPGPGNTIYF,TGTGCCAGCAGCTTAAGTCCAGGGCCTGGAAACACCATATATTTT
TRBV5-8,TRBJ2-7,NA,TRBD1,CASSLGTGGVYEQYF,TGTGCCAGCAGCTTGGGGACAGGGGGTGTGTACGAGCAGTACTTC
TRBV27,TRBJ2-7,NA,NA,CASSLRGNSYEQYF,TGTGCCAGCAGTTTAAGGGGGAACTCCTACGAGCAGTACTTC
TRBV27,TRBJ2-1,once,NA,CASRGFGEQFF,TGTGCCAGCCGAGGATTTGGAGAGCAGTTCTTC
TRBV5-1,TRBJ2-5,NA,TRBD2,CASSKTSGAPGTQYF,TGCGCCAGCAGCAAGACTAGCGGGGCCCCGGGGACCCAGTACTTC
TRBV30,TRBJ1-6,NA,NA,CAWSVASVTYNSPLHF,TGTGCCTGGAGTGTAGCCTCCGTGACCTATAATTCACCCCTCCACTTT